The T cell receptor beta chain described here comes from a study of blood T cell repertoires in COVID-19. Assay: immunoSEQ multiplex PCR; the TCRdb copy retains only in-frame clones and omits some. Of 170,000 or so clones listed, about 85% are singletons. The sequenced sample consisted of PBMCs or T cells enriched from blood (not recorded which). The source of this sequence is a man in his forties who had recovered from COVID-19.

This CDR3 is CASSLAPQGSWANYGYTF. The CDR3 DNA is TGTGCCAGCAGCTTAGCGCCACAGGGCTCATGGGCTAACTATGGCTACACCTTC. The chain is built from TRBV7-2 and TRBJ1-2, with a weak D call TRBD1 (6 bases). CDR1 SGHTA and CDR2 FQGNSA come from the germline V gene. This CDR3 contains 18 residues. V lost 0 bases and J lost 0, with 17 bases in between.